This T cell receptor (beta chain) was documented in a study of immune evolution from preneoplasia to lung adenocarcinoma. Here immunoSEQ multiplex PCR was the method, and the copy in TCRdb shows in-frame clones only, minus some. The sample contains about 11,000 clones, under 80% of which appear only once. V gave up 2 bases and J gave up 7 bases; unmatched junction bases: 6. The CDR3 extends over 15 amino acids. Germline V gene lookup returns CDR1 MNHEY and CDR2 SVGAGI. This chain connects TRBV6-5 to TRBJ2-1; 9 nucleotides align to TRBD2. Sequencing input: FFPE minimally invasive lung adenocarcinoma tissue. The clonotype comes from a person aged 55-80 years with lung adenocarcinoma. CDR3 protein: CASSYQKSGGNEQFF. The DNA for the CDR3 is TGTGCCAGCAGTTACCAAAAAAGCGGGGGGAATGAGCAGTTCTTC.